These 2 T cell receptor beta chains were all obtained from the same sample, sequenced in a study of spatial heterogeneity in lung cancer. The sample's time point: blood at routine non-recurrence follow-up after resection. TCRdb itself ran the 5' RACE reads through MiXCR, one entry per CDR3 protein. This sample has tens of thousands of distinct CDR3 sequences, with about 10% found just once. The input for sequencing was PBMCs, taken at follow-up. These receptors were obtained from a female donor with early-stage non-small cell lung cancer.

The V call is TRBV4-1, the J call TRBJ2-7; a possible D gene is TRBD1 (6 bases). The CDR3 is made up of 13 amino acids. The germline CDR1 and CDR2 sequences are MGHRA and YSYEKL. Trimming removed 0 bases from V and 4 bases from J, with 7 bases in between. The CDR3 is CASSQDQGYEQYF. Written as DNA, the CDR3 is TGCGCCAGCAGCCAAGATCAGGGGTACGAGCAGTACTTC.

V usage is TRBV29-1 and J usage is TRBJ2-7, with 8 bases fitting TRBD1. The germline V gene has CDR1 SQVTM and CDR2 ANQGSEA. The trim removed 2 bases at V and 3 bases at J, leaving 9 bases unmatched. This CDR3 is built from 15 residues. The chain's CDR3 is CSVELPGQGHYEQYF. The CDR3 DNA sequence: TGCAGCGTTGAATTACCCGGACAGGGACACTACGAGCAGTACTTC.